This is a list of T cell receptor beta chains from one sample in a study of T-cell reconstitution after alpha-beta-depleted transplantation in children. TCRdb analysed the PCR reads with MiXCR anew, one entry per CDR3 protein. This sample has under 450,000 distinct CDR3 sequences, with around 15% found just once. The sample here was PBMCs, mostly from graft donor cells, taken 360 days after TCRalphabeta/CD19-depleted stem cell transplant. These receptors originate from a boy under two years old who had a stem cell transplant for Wiskott-Aldrich syndrome, so the T cells may come from the graft donor. Both conserved end residues are part of each CDR3. Fields, in order: V gene, J gene, clone size, D gene, CDR3 DNA, CDR3 protein. D genes are given only for firm matches. Rows give clone size only sometimes, using once, few, many, or a class for an expanded clone.

TRBV28	TRBJ2-3	few	-	TGTGCCAGCAGTCGACTCGACACAGATACGCAGTATTTT	CASSRLDTDTQYF
TRBV5-1	TRBJ2-3	-	TRBD2	TGCGCCAGCAGCTTGGTGGGACTATCAATCACAGATACGCAGTATTTT	CASSLVGLSITDTQYF
TRBV24-1	TRBJ2-2	few	TRBD1	TGTGCCACCAGGGGGACAGAGGCGAACACCGGGGAGCTGTTTTTT	CATRGTEANTGELFF
TRBV6-5	TRBJ2-3	many	-	TGTGCCAGCAGTTACAGCTGGGAGTCAGATACGCAGTATTTT	CASSYSWESDTQYF
TRBV5-1	TRBJ1-4	-	TRBD1	TGCGCCAGCAGCTTGACCGACAGGGTTAATGAAAAACTGTTTTTT	CASSLTDRVNEKLFF
TRBV18	TRBJ2-7	few	TRBD1	TGTGCCAGCTCACTTACAGGGGCCAACGAGCAGTACTTC	CASSLTGANEQYF
TRBV7-9	TRBJ2-5	few	TRBD1	TGTGCCAGCAGCCCAGGGACAGGCTGGGAGCAAGAGACCCAGTACTTC	CASSPGTGWEQETQYF
TRBV14	TRBJ1-2	-	-	TGTGCCAGCAGCCAAGAAGTACCCTTTAACTATGGCTATACCTTC	CASSQEVPFNYGYTF
TRBV5-1	TRBJ2-1	few	-	TGCGCCAGCAGCTTGGCCCCGGAGGGAACCTACAATGAGCAGTTCTTC	CASSLAPEGTYNEQFF
TRBV24-1	TRBJ2-7	few	-	TGTGCCACCAGTGAAAACCTTTCCACCGAGCAGTACTTC	CATSENLSTEQYF
TRBV5-5	TRBJ1-4	few	-	TGTGCCAGCAGCTTGGAGGATGAAAAACTGTTTTTT	CASSLEDEKLFF
TRBV27	TRBJ2-2	few	-	TGTGCCAGCAGTTTCCCAGGGGCGAACACCGGGGAGCTGTTTTTT	CASSFPGANTGELFF
TRBV4-1	TRBJ2-5	-	TRBD2	TGCGCCAGCAGCCAAGAGTTCCGGGGGGTGAGAGAGACCCAGTACTTC	CASSQEFRGVRETQYF
TRBV18	TRBJ2-5	-	-	TGTGCCAGCTCACCACCGGGACCGGCTGGAGAGACCCAGTACTTC	CASSPPGPAGETQYF
TRBV12-3/TRBV12-4	TRBJ2-7	many	-	TGTGCCAGCAGTCCCCCTGGCGGAACCCCGTACGAGCAGTACTTC	CASSPPGGTPYEQYF
TRBV15	TRBJ1-6	-	-	TGTGCCACCAGCAGAGTTCTGGGGAACTCACCCCTCCACTTT	CATSRVLGNSPLHF
TRBV7-9	TRBJ2-1	few	-	TGTGCCAGCAGCGCGTATGCCTACAATGAGCAGTTCTTC	CASSAYAYNEQFF
TRBV20-1	TRBJ2-5	-	-	TGCAGTGCTAGAGACGCGTCTATACAAGAGACCCAGTACTTC	CSARDASIQETQYF
TRBV18	TRBJ2-7	-	-	TGTGCCAGCTCACCAAATGGCTACGAGCAGTACTTC	CASSPNGYEQYF
TRBV5-1	TRBJ2-5	many	-	TGCGCCAGCAGCAGGCGGACGTCCCAAGAGACCCAGTACTTC	CASSRRTSQETQYF
TRBV18	TRBJ2-3	few	TRBD2	TGTGCCAGCTCACCACCGGGTAGCGGGAGCGTGGGAGATACGCAGTATTTT	CASSPPGSGSVGDTQYF
TRBV10-3	TRBJ2-7	few	TRBD1	TGTGCCATCAGTGAGGAAGAGGGCTGGACAGGGGGCAGGAGCTCCTACGAGCAGTACTTC	CAISEEEGWTGGRSSYEQYF
TRBV20-1	TRBJ2-7	few	-	TGCAGTGCTAGAGGGCAGTTCTACGAGCAGTACTTC	CSARGQFYEQYF
TRBV5-1	TRBJ2-1	-	-	TGCGCCAGCAGCTTTAAAGCGGACGGCAGCTCCTACAATGAGCAGTTCTTC	CASSFKADGSSYNEQFF
TRBV24-1	TRBJ2-6	-	-	TGTGCCACCTCCCCTGCTGGGGCCAACGTCCTGACTTTC	CATSPAGANVLTF
TRBV10-1	TRBJ2-5	-	-	TGCGCCAGCAGTGAGCGGCCAGAAGAGACCCAGTACTTC	CASSERPEETQYF
TRBV5-1	TRBJ2-1	few	TRBD2	TGCGCCAGCAGCTTAGCTGGGCTAGCGGGGACCAATGAGCAGTTCTTC	CASSLAGLAGTNEQFF
TRBV5-1	TRBJ1-1	few	-	TGCGCCAGCAGCATCGACACACTGAGGACTGAAGCTTTCTTT	CASSIDTLRTEAFF
TRBV20-1	TRBJ2-1	-	-	TGCAGTGCTAGAGATCTGTCGAATAGAGGGAGCCGTTACAATGAGCAGTTCTTC	CSARDLSNRGSRYNEQFF
TRBV12-3/TRBV12-4	TRBJ2-3	few	-	TGTGCCAGCAGTTTACCCCGCCCGTATCCAGATACGCAGTATTTT	CASSLPRPYPDTQYF
TRBV6-5	TRBJ2-7	-	-	TGTGCCAGCAGTTACCCCGGGGCGGGCGGTGAGCAGTACTTC	CASSYPGAGGEQYF
TRBV7-2	TRBJ2-7	few	-	TGTGCCAGCAGCTTGTACAGCGCCTACGAGCAGTACTTC	CASSLYSAYEQYF
TRBV10-3	TRBJ2-3	-	-	TGTGCCATCAGCCCTGCTAGGGCAGATACGCAGTATTTT	CAISPARADTQYF
TRBV4-3	TRBJ2-1	-	TRBD2	TGCGCCAGCAGCCAAGAAGAAGGACTAGCGGTGAGCTCCTACAATGAGCAGTTCTTC	CASSQEEGLAVSSYNEQFF
TRBV15	TRBJ2-5	-	TRBD2	TGTGCCACCAGCAGAGTCGAGGTAGCGGGGATGTACCAAGAGACCCAGTACTTC	CATSRVEVAGMYQETQYF
TRBV2	TRBJ2-3	few	TRBD1	TGTGCCAGCAGTGAACAGGGGGCAGGGGTAGATACGCAGTATTTT	CASSEQGAGVDTQYF
TRBV5-1	TRBJ2-7	-	-	TGCGCCAGCAGAACTACCTCAGGGCGTTACGAGCAGTACTTC	CASRTTSGRYEQYF
TRBV3-1	TRBJ2-1	-	-	TGTGCCAGCAGCCCTAGGTCCGTCCTGGGACGCGAGCAGTTCTTC	CASSPRSVLGREQFF
TRBV5-1	TRBJ2-5	-	TRBD2	TGCGCCAGCAGCTTAGGGACTAGCGGGTCTAACGGGATCCAAGAGACCCAGTACTTC	CASSLGTSGSNGIQETQYF
TRBV9	TRBJ1-1	-	-	TGTGCCAGCAGCGTAGGCTTCACTGAAGCTTTCTTT	CASSVGFTEAFF
TRBV19	TRBJ2-3	-	TRBD1	TGTGCCAGTAAAGACAGGGCGGGCACAGATACGCAGTATTTT	CASKDRAGTDTQYF
TRBV7-2	TRBJ2-2	few	-	TGTGCCAGCAGCTTAGTTTGGCAGGCCGGGGAGCTGTTTTTT	CASSLVWQAGELFF
TRBV4-3	TRBJ2-1	many	-	TGCGCCAGCAGCACGTCCGGGCTCCTAGACTACAATGAGCAGTTCTTC	CASSTSGLLDYNEQFF
TRBV7-6	TRBJ2-1	-	TRBD2	TGTGCCAGCAGCTTAGCTCCGGGAGGCCACAATGAGCAGTTCTTC	CASSLAPGGHNEQFF
TRBV9	TRBJ1-1	-	TRBD1	TGTGCCAGCAGCGTAGCCTTAGGTCCAGGGGGCAACACTGAAGCTTTCTTT	CASSVALGPGGNTEAFF
TRBV5-1	TRBJ2-1	few	TRBD2	TGCGCCAGCAGCTTGGCTAGCGGGAGACCCTACAATGAGCAGTTCTTC	CASSLASGRPYNEQFF
TRBV6-2/TRBV6-3	TRBJ2-5	few	TRBD1	TGTGCCAGCAGACGAGACAGGGGGCATCGAGAGACCCAGTACTTC	CASRRDRGHRETQYF
TRBV25-1	TRBJ2-5	-	TRBD2	TGTGCCAGCAGTCAAATGGGGGCTAGCGGGAGAGGTGGTGAGACCCAGTACTTC	CASSQMGASGRGGETQYF
TRBV20-1	TRBJ2-7	few	TRBD2	TGCAGTGCTAGAGGCGGCCTAGCGGGTCGAGAGCAGTACTTC	CSARGGLAGREQYF
TRBV6-1	TRBJ2-7	-	-	TGTGCCTGCAGCCGCGGGACAGACTACGAGCAGTACTTC	CACSRGTDYEQYF
TRBV21-1	TRBJ2-3	many	-	TGTGCCAGCAGCAAGAGTAGAGCTACGCAGTATTTT	CASSKSRATQYF
TRBV6-5	TRBJ2-7	few	TRBD2	TGTGCCAGCAGTTCCCTGGGGGGGATCGTCTACGAGCAGTACTTC	CASSSLGGIVYEQYF
TRBV20-1	TRBJ1-5	-	TRBD1	TGCAGTGCTAGAGCGTCGACCCAGGGGGATCAGCCCCAGCATTTT	CSARASTQGDQPQHF
TRBV7-2	TRBJ1-5	-	-	TGTGCCAGCAGCTTAGTCGGGAGGGCTAATCAGCCCCAGCATTTT	CASSLVGRANQPQHF
TRBV4-3	TRBJ2-1	few	-	TGCGCCAGCAGCCAAGTAGGTGTCCAGAACAATGAGCAGTTCTTC	CASSQVGVQNNEQFF
TRBV21-1	TRBJ2-7	-	-	TGTGCCAGCAGAAGTCTCGGGGAGCAGTACTTC	CASRSLGEQYF
TRBV20-1	TRBJ2-5	-	-	TGCTCCTGGAGGGGGCTGGGGAAAGAGACCCAGTACTTC	CSWRGLGKETQYF
TRBV19	TRBJ2-3	-	TRBD2	TGTGCCAGTAGTATCCCACTAGCGGGAACTGCTAGCACAGATACGCAGTATTTT	CASSIPLAGTASTDTQYF
TRBV6-5	TRBJ2-2	-	-	TGTGCCAGCAGTTACTCGAAACAGGGGAGGAGCGGGGAGCTGTTTTTT	CASSYSKQGRSGELFF
TRBV3-1	TRBJ1-4	many	-	TGTGCCAGTCTCTCGGAAAAACTGTTTTTT	CASLSEKLFF